The present entry profiles one TCR beta chain with its context. The antigen remains unidentified. Germline V CDR1 and CDR2: SGHVS, FQNEAQ. The V and J ends lost 3 bases and 0 bases respectively, with 9 bases between them. This CDR3 region has 15 residues. The data are from a study of somatic mutations in cytotoxic T cells in rheumatoid arthritis. Study summary: Patients had 25 to 30 ml EDTA blood drawn right after diagnosis, before any treatment. Overall study findings and caveats: The targets (antigens) of the expanded CD8+ clones were not known.

As originally analysed: Patient CD8+ clones bigger than 1% seldom lined up with published virus-specific TCRB sequences. Using immunoSEQ multiplex PCR, the repertoire was profiled, and TCRdb retains in-frame clones only, with some absent. D and trimming come from the DNA, and the V and J calls and clone size come from that table. The table lists 15,000 or so clones, 72% of them singletons. The sequenced sample was CD8+ T cells sorted from blood. This clonotype was sampled from an adult with rheumatoid arthritis. J is TRBJ1-3 and V is TRBV7-8, with a tentative D call TRBD1 (5 bases). The CDR3 loop reads CASSLGTSSGNTIYF. The CDR3 nucleotides are TGTGCCAGCAGCTTGGGGACCAGCTCTGGAAACACCATATATTTT. The complete variable domain, with remaining parts taken from reference TRBV7-8 and TRBJ1-3, reads GAGVSQSPRYKVAKRGQDVALRCDPISGHVSLFWYQQALGQGPEFLTYFQNEAQLDKSGLPSDRFFAERPEGSVSTLKIQRTQQEDSAVYLCASSLGTSSGNTIYFGEGSWLTVV.